This T cell receptor (beta chain) was found in a study of T cell clones after liver transplantation. Overall study results and limits: These preliminary findings come from unstandardized post-transplant sampling times. Circulating graft-donor-reactive CD4 TCRbeta sequences fell significantly post-transplant in 5 of 8 subjects.

A few counts support this clone. The antigen is unknown. Germline CDR1 is KGHSH and CDR2 is LQKENI. The CDR3 is made up of 14 amino acids. J gave up 2 bases and V 4 bases, and 0 bases lay outside the gene matches. Sequencing was performed with immunoSEQ multiplex PCR; in TCRdb, only in-frame clones are kept and a portion is missing. The table lists tens of thousands of clones, roughly 80% of them singletons, with 2.1% in the top ten. The chain uses TRBV18 and TRBJ2-5; the match to TRBD2 covers 11 bases. The specimen comprised CD4+ T cells from blood, sampled around 48 months after liver transplant. The receptor was isolated from a human patient who received a liver transplant. The graft donor may have contributed some T cells. Here the CDR3 DNA reads TGTGCCAGCTCACGGACTAGCGGGCAAGAGACCCAGTACTTC. It encodes CASSRTSGQETQYF. The full variable domain, in which reference TRBV18 and TRBJ2-5 provide the parts outside the CDR3, is NAGVMQNPRHLVRRRGQEARLRCSPMKGHSHVYWYRQLPEEGLKFMVYLQKENIIDESGMPKERFSAEFPKEGPSILRIQQVVRGDSAAYFCASSRTSGQETQYFGPGTRLLVL.